This T cell receptor beta chain appears in the sequencing data of a study of blood T cell repertoires in COVID-19. As for the study in general: Italy, Spain and the United States were the sources of the convalescent and acute COVID-19 samples. PBMCs, B-cell-depleted T cells, or T cells were the source of the cDNA or gDNA that made up the material.

The CDR3 extends over 15 amino acids. Between the trimmed V and J ends, which lost 2 bases and 0 bases, there was a span of 9 bases. Germline CDR1 is SGHTA and CDR2 is FQGNSA. In the authors' workflow: It was from reference gene primer amplification that nucleated cell counts were estimated. Profiling relied on immunoSEQ multiplex PCR, and the TCRdb table lists in-frame clones only, not all of them. Clonal size and the V and J genes are those of that table, whereas D and trimming came from the DNA. This sample carries roughly 250,000 clones, around four fifths of them seen once, and the ten largest clones take around 2%.

The V and J genes are TRBV7-2 and TRBJ2-3; D gene uncertain. Source material: peripheral blood. This sequence originates from a woman aged 80 or over with acute or convalescent COVID-19. Here the CDR3 reads CASSLSPTSTDTQYF. The DNA for the CDR3 is TGTGCCAGCAGCTTATCCCCTACCAGCACAGATACGCAGTATTTT.